These T cell receptor beta chains were read from a single sample in a study of blood T cell repertoires in COVID-19. The data were produced by immunoSEQ multiplex PCR, yet TCRdb's version contains in-frame clones alone and is incomplete. The table shows 90,000 or so clones, with around three quarters occurring only once. The sequenced sample was peripheral blood. Receptor source: a woman aged 60-75 years in a cohort sampled during active or convalescent COVID-19. CDR3s include the opening cysteine and the closing phenylalanine or tryptophan. Each record gives: J gene, D gene, V gene, clone size, CDR3 DNA, CDR3 protein. D genes are given only for firm matches. A clone size is listed for some rows: how often the clone was seen (once, few, many), or a class if it is expanded.

j_gene: TRBJ2-7
d_gene: -
v_gene: TRBV9
abundance: few
CDR3nt: TGTGCCAGCAGCGTAGACGGGGGGCGGCACGAGCAGTACTTC
CDR3aa: CASSVDGGRHEQYF

j_gene: TRBJ1-2
d_gene: -
v_gene: TRBV12-3/TRBV12-4
abundance: -
CDR3nt: TGTGCCAGCGAGAGGCTTAACTATGGCTACACCTTC
CDR3aa: CASERLNYGYTF

j_gene: TRBJ2-5
d_gene: -
v_gene: TRBV6-5
abundance: once
CDR3nt: TGTGCCAGCAGTTACGGGGCGGGGTGGGAAGAGACCCAGTACTTC
CDR3aa: CASSYGAGWEETQYF

j_gene: TRBJ1-4
d_gene: TRBD1
v_gene: TRBV4-2
abundance: -
CDR3nt: TGTGCCAGCAGCCACGTGACAGGGGTTGGGGAAAAACTGTTTTTT
CDR3aa: CASSHVTGVGEKLFF

j_gene: TRBJ1-3
d_gene: -
v_gene: TRBV4-1
abundance: -
CDR3nt: TGCGCCAGCAGCCAAGCCCCGGTTCGAGGGGGTGGAAACACCATATATTTT
CDR3aa: CASSQAPVRGGGNTIYF

j_gene: TRBJ1-4
d_gene: TRBD1
v_gene: TRBV10-3
abundance: -
CDR3nt: TGTGCCATCAGCAAACAGGGGGCCCCTAATGAAAAACTGTTTTTT
CDR3aa: CAISKQGAPNEKLFF

j_gene: TRBJ2-3
d_gene: -
v_gene: TRBV5-6
abundance: -
CDR3nt: TGTGCCAGCAGCTTGGGGGCAGCAGATACGCAGTATTTT
CDR3aa: CASSLGAADTQYF

j_gene: TRBJ2-2
d_gene: -
v_gene: TRBV19
abundance: -
CDR3nt: TGTGCCAGTAGTATAGTTCCCCTGAGGTCTACCGGGGAGCTGTTTTTT
CDR3aa: CASSIVPLRSTGELFF

j_gene: TRBJ1-6
d_gene: -
v_gene: TRBV3-1/TRBV3-2
abundance: -
CDR3nt: TGTGCCAGCAGCCAAGATGTCGCGTCCGCCTGGAGCACCTATAATTCACCCCTCCACTTT
CDR3aa: CASSQDVASAWSTYNSPLHF

j_gene: TRBJ1-2
d_gene: -
v_gene: TRBV13
abundance: few
CDR3nt: TGTGCCAGCAGCTCAGGGAGAAATTATGGCTACACCTTC
CDR3aa: CASSSGRNYGYTF

j_gene: TRBJ2-7
d_gene: -
v_gene: TRBV18
abundance: -
CDR3nt: TGTGCCAGCTCCCCCGACAGGCGGGAGCAGTACTTC
CDR3aa: CASSPDRREQYF

j_gene: TRBJ2-3
d_gene: -
v_gene: TRBV6-1
abundance: -
CDR3nt: TGTGCCAGCAATGATGCCGCTAGCAAAATCACAGATACGCAGTATTTT
CDR3aa: CASNDAASKITDTQYF

j_gene: TRBJ2-7
d_gene: TRBD1
v_gene: TRBV4-1
abundance: -
CDR3nt: TGCGCCAGCAGCCCCGGACAGGGGGCTCTGTACGAGCAGTACTTC
CDR3aa: CASSPGQGALYEQYF

j_gene: TRBJ2-1
d_gene: TRBD1
v_gene: TRBV5-4
abundance: -
CDR3nt: TGTGCCAGCAGCTGGACCGGGACAGGGGGGGATGAGCAGTTCTTC
CDR3aa: CASSWTGTGGDEQFF

j_gene: TRBJ2-5
d_gene: TRBD1
v_gene: TRBV5-1
abundance: -
CDR3nt: TGCGCCAGCAGCTCTCCAGGGGGACAAGAGACCCAGTACTTC
CDR3aa: CASSSPGGQETQYF

j_gene: TRBJ1-3
d_gene: -
v_gene: TRBV15
abundance: -
CDR3nt: TGTGCCACCAGCAGAGGACAGTCGGAGGGAAACACCATATATTTT
CDR3aa: CATSRGQSEGNTIYF

j_gene: TRBJ2-3
d_gene: TRBD2
v_gene: TRBV9
abundance: -
CDR3nt: TGTGCCAGCAGCGCAACTAGCGGGGTCAGCACAGATACGCAGTATTTT
CDR3aa: CASSATSGVSTDTQYF

j_gene: TRBJ1-2
d_gene: TRBD1
v_gene: TRBV5-6
abundance: -
CDR3nt: TGTGCCAGCAGCCCGTCGGACAGGGGGCACTATGGCTACACCTTC
CDR3aa: CASSPSDRGHYGYTF

j_gene: TRBJ1-2
d_gene: -
v_gene: TRBV28
abundance: -
CDR3nt: TGTGCCAGCAGTAGCGCGGGTGGCTACACCTTC
CDR3aa: CASSSAGGYTF

j_gene: TRBJ1-2
d_gene: -
v_gene: TRBV27
abundance: few
CDR3nt: TGTGCCAGCAGTTTCGGGGGACGGTACGGCTACACCTTC
CDR3aa: CASSFGGRYGYTF

j_gene: TRBJ1-1
d_gene: -
v_gene: TRBV7-2
abundance: few
CDR3nt: TGTGCCAGCAGCTTAGTGCCAGGGAACACTGAAGCTTTCTTT
CDR3aa: CASSLVPGNTEAFF

j_gene: TRBJ2-2
d_gene: TRBD1
v_gene: TRBV2
abundance: few
CDR3nt: TGTGCCAGCAGTTATAACAGGGGGAACACCGGGGAGCTGTTTTTT
CDR3aa: CASSYNRGNTGELFF

j_gene: TRBJ1-6
d_gene: -
v_gene: TRBV2
abundance: -
CDR3nt: TGTGCCAGCAGCGTGGCGGATAATTCACCCCTCCACTTT
CDR3aa: CASSVADNSPLHF

j_gene: TRBJ1-4
d_gene: TRBD1
v_gene: TRBV4-2
abundance: many
CDR3nt: TGTGCCAGCAGCCACGGACAGGGGGCGCGTCTTGAAAAACTGTTTTTT
CDR3aa: CASSHGQGARLEKLFF

j_gene: TRBJ1-2
d_gene: TRBD1
v_gene: TRBV6-2/TRBV6-3
abundance: -
CDR3nt: TGTGCCAGCAGTCGGAGAGAAAACAGGGGAGACTATGGCTACACCTTC
CDR3aa: CASSRRENRGDYGYTF

j_gene: TRBJ2-4
d_gene: -
v_gene: TRBV7-6
abundance: -
CDR3nt: TGTGCCAGCAGCTTAGGCGGCGGACTAGCCAAAAACATTCAGTACTTC
CDR3aa: CASSLGGGLAKNIQYF

j_gene: TRBJ2-7
d_gene: -
v_gene: TRBV2
abundance: many
CDR3nt: TGTGCCAGCAGTGAACTAGGGCTAGCGACCTACGAGCAGTACTTC
CDR3aa: CASSELGLATYEQYF

j_gene: TRBJ1-2
d_gene: TRBD1
v_gene: TRBV28
abundance: -
CDR3nt: TGTGCCAGCAGCTCCGACAGGGGCCATGGCTACACCTTC
CDR3aa: CASSSDRGHGYTF

j_gene: TRBJ2-1
d_gene: -
v_gene: TRBV6-5
abundance: once
CDR3nt: TGTGCCAGCAGTACAGGGTTGGTTCTGTTCTTC
CDR3aa: CASSTGLVLFF

j_gene: TRBJ1-1
d_gene: -
v_gene: TRBV10-3
abundance: -
CDR3nt: TGTGCCACGAGGGACATAATTGAAGCTTTCTTT
CDR3aa: CATRDIIEAFF

j_gene: TRBJ2-2
d_gene: TRBD2
v_gene: TRBV27
abundance: -
CDR3nt: TGTGCCAGCAGTTTACCGCTCGGGGGGGGGATCACCGGGGAGCTGTTTTTT
CDR3aa: CASSLPLGGGITGELFF

j_gene: TRBJ1-5
d_gene: -
v_gene: TRBV5-8
abundance: -
CDR3nt: TGTGCCAGCAGCTTACGCGGAATTAATCAGCCCCAGCATTTT
CDR3aa: CASSLRGINQPQHF

j_gene: TRBJ2-1
d_gene: -
v_gene: TRBV7-6
abundance: -
CDR3nt: TGTGCCAGCAGTCCTCGGAGGGGTGAGCAGTTCTTC
CDR3aa: CASSPRRGEQFF